This T cell receptor (beta chain) was identified in a study of graft-versus-host responses after intestinal transplantation. As for the study in general: Tacrolimus plus steroids were given to all recipients for roughly 3 years, preceded by anti-thymocyte globulin induction. Study outcomes and limitations: Analysis identified GvH clones in recipient marrow, with some appearing first in ileum or blood. Some patients had graft-donor T cell macrochimerism, and their allografts showed high graft-versus-host to host-versus-graft clonal ratios.

In regard to this clone: What it binds is not known.

CDR1 and CDR2 (germline): LNHDA, SQIVND (reference sequence). The CDR3 has 15 residues. Trimming cost V 5 bases and J 3 bases; bases outside gene matches: 9. Produced via immunoSEQ multiplex PCR; TCRdb's table is partial and in-frame only. This repertoire shows around 90,000 clones, just under 95% found once; its top ten account for approximately 0.069%. This clonotype was obtained from a human donor who was the organ donor for an intestinal transplant. V is TRBV19 and J is TRBJ2-7; 8 bases are shared with TRBD2. The specimen comprised unstimulated CD8+ T cells sorted from spleen or lymph node cells, sampled before transplant. This chain's CDR3 is CASSFTSGQYYEQYF. CDR3 nucleotide sequence: TGTGCCAGTAGTTTTACTAGCGGACAATACTACGAGCAGTACTTC.